This T cell receptor beta chain emerged from a study of cytomegalovirus exposure and HLA in healthy donors. The table lists this clone with a count of one. Its antigen is unknown. This CDR3 is 20 amino acids long. CDR1 is GTSNPN, CDR2 SVGIG, per germline (reference sequence). The trim removed 1 base at V and 2 bases at J, leaving 18 bases unmatched. Sequencing was performed with immunoSEQ multiplex PCR; in TCRdb, only in-frame clones are kept and a portion is missing. The table lists tens of thousands of clones, 94% of them singletons. Study-wide findings and caveats: It was approximately 170 TCR beta chains that were listed as cytomegalovirus-associated. In vitro data verified three CMV-associated chains as specific for CMV antigens. High specificity and sensitivity for cytomegalovirus status were reported for the classifier.

This TCR was recovered from a woman aged 18-29 years in good health and CMV-seronegative. The sequenced sample consisted of PBMCs. The J gene is TRBJ1-5, the V gene TRBV30; 9 bases line up with TRBD1. This CDR3 is CAWSARGSQGAIFGNQPQHF. The CDR3 DNA follows: TGTGCCTGGAGTGCCAGGGGGTCACAGGGGGCAATTTTTGGCAATCAGCCCCAGCATTTT.